The 28 T cell receptor beta chains below come from one sample, sequenced in a study of T-cell reconstitution after alpha-beta-depleted transplantation in children. Library preparation (for TCRbeta) was performed with unique molecular identifiers. TCRdb analysed the PCR reads with MiXCR anew, one entry per CDR3 protein. The profile covers 98,000 or so distinct CDR3 sequences, with less than 25% appearing a single time and 20% to 25% taken by the ten largest. Material: PBMCs, obtained before TCRalphabeta/CD19-depleted stem cell transplant. The receptors shown here come from a boy aged 2 to 9 with acute lymphoblastic leukemia, due to receive a stem cell transplant.

This clonotype was seen a handful of times. The chain is built from TRBV5-1 and TRBJ2-1, with TRBD2 identical over 10 bases. V gave up 1 base and J gave up 0 bases; unmatched junction bases: 1. Germline V gives CDR1 SGHRS, CDR2 YFSETQ. The CDR3 covers 16 residues. The CDR3 protein is CASSLRLAGSYNEQFF. CDR3 bases: TGCGCCAGCAGCTTGAGACTAGCGGGCTCCTACAATGAGCAGTTCTTC.

This clonotype has more than one count but fewer than ten. This chain joins TRBV7-7 and TRBJ2-2; D is ambiguous. Trimming stripped 5 bases from V and 9 bases from J, with 13 bases between. The CDR3 totals 13 residues. The germline gives CDR1 SSHAT, CDR2 FNYEAQ (reference sequence). The CDR3 region is CASSPTTGRELFF. The CDR3 DNA sequence: TGTGCCAGCAGCCCAACGACGGGCCGGGAGCTGTTTTTT.

This clonotype showed up just a few times. The chain uses TRBV5-1 and TRBJ2-1; 7 bases are a match to TRBD2. The J segment lost 5 bases and the V segment lost 2 bases, leaving 7 bases of the junction unmatched. Germline lookup yields CDR1 SGHRS and CDR2 YFSETQ. The length of the CDR3 is 15 residues. CDR3 bases: TGCGCCAGCAGCTTATCAGCGGGGAAGGACAATGAGCAGTTCTTC. It is translated as CASSLSAGKDNEQFF.

The chain employs TRBV28 and TRBJ2-4; D is uncertain. Per the germline V gene, CDR1 is MDHEN and CDR2 is SYDVKM. Trimming took 2 bases from V and 9 from J, leaving 11 bases between them. The CDR3 has 13 amino acids. The CDR3 bases are TGTGCCAGCAGTTTACAAGGTTCGGTCATTCAGTACTTC. Translation: CASSLQGSVIQYF. Based on the CDR3 plus reference TRBV28 and TRBJ2-4, the full variable domain is DVKVTQSSRYLVKRTGEKVFLECVQDMDHENMFWYRQDPGLGLRLIYFSYDVKMKEKGDIPEGYSVSREKKERFSLILESASTNQTSMYLCASSLQGSVIQYFGAGTRLSVL.

The V and J genes are TRBV7-8 and TRBJ2-1; D might be TRBD2 (5 bases). Per germline, CDR1 SGHVS and CDR2 FQNEAQ. Deletions cut 1 base from V and 7 bases from J, with 8 bases between. This CDR3 contains 13 residues. The CDR3 DNA reads TGTGCCAGCAGCTTAGTTCGGGATAATGAGCAGTTCTTC. Translated: CASSLVRDNEQFF.

The rearrangement links TRBV12-3 or TRBV12-4 to TRBJ2-7; D is tentatively TRBD1 or TRBD2 (5 bases each). Deletions cut 2 bases from V and 1 base from J, with 24 bases between. The CDR3 spans 19 residues. This CDR3 reads CASSLWGRGKGPKSYEQYF. DNA of the CDR3: TGTGCCAGCAGTTTATGGGGCCGGGGCAAGGGCCCAAAATCCTACGAGCAGTACTTC.

The chain is built from TRBV27 and TRBJ2-5, with D tentatively TRBD2 (6 bases). V was pared by 10 bases and J by 5 bases, with 20 bases between. The CDR3 spans 14 residues. Looked up from germline, CDR1 is MNHEY and CDR2 is SMNVEV (reference sequence). CDR3: CATPNGGSRETQYF. The CDR3 nucleotides are TGTGCCACCCCAAACGGAGGGTCCCGGGAGACCCAGTACTTC.

This clonotype was seen at least ten times. The V and J genes are TRBV29-1 and TRBJ1-1; D remains unclear. The germline V gene has CDR1 SQVTM and CDR2 ANQGSEA. Trimming left V 6 bases short and J 0 bases short, with 20 bases between. This CDR3 spans 16 amino acids. In DNA, the CDR3 is TGCAGCGTAGGGCCCACCCTTCTTAAGATGAACACTGAAGCTTTCTTT. Encoded protein: CSVGPTLLKMNTEAFF.

The chain uses TRBV3-1 and TRBJ2-7; D unclear. This CDR3 has 11 amino acids. Germline V CDR1 and CDR2: LGHDT, YNNKEL (reference sequence). Trimming took 2 bases from V and 5 from J, leaving 4 bases between them. The CDR3 region has the DNA TGTGCCAGCAGCCAACGTGACGAGCAGTACTTC. It is translated as CASSQRDEQYF.

This clonotype was counted only a few times. The chain employs TRBV6-4 and TRBJ2-1; D unresolved. The germline V gene encodes CDR1 MRHNA and CDR2 SNTAGT. This CDR3 has 15 amino acids. V lost 6 bases to trimming and J lost 0 bases, with 12 bases between them. Written as DNA, the CDR3 is TGTGCCAGCAGCCCCCAGGAAAGCTCCTACAATGAGCAGTTCTTC. Its translation: CASSPQESSYNEQFF.

The table lists this clonotype with many counts. The chain carries TRBV7-9 and TRBJ2-3; TRBD1 aligns across 9 bases. The germline V gene has CDR1 SEHNR and CDR2 FQNEAQ (reference sequence). The V and J ends lost 6 bases and 4 bases, in that order; junction bases with no gene match: 8. The CDR3 runs to 15 residues. This CDR3 is CASRGDRAGADTQYF. As DNA, the CDR3 is TGTGCCAGCAGGGGGGACAGGGCTGGCGCAGATACGCAGTATTTT.

The V call is TRBV20-1, the J call TRBJ2-1, with 7 bases fitting TRBD2. CDR1 is DFQATT, CDR2 SNEGSKA, per germline (reference sequence). The V gene end was trimmed by 3 bases and the J gene end by 8 bases; junction bases not matched to a gene: 10. The CDR3 consists of 14 residues. The CDR3 protein is CSASPSGGKDEQFF. In DNA form, the CDR3 reads TGCAGTGCTAGCCCTAGCGGAGGTAAAGATGAGCAGTTCTTC.

There are many counts of this clonotype. The CDR3 DNA is TGCGCCAGCAGCTTGGAGGGACAGTACTCCAATGAGCAGTTCTTC. Protein: CASSLEGQYSNEQFF. This chain joins TRBV5-1 and TRBJ2-1, with 7 bases that match TRBD1. The CDR3 has 15 amino acids. Germline trimming cut 0 bases from V and 6 bases from J; bases unmatched to any gene: 6. Germline V gene lookup returns CDR1 SGHRS and CDR2 YFSETQ.

The chain is built from TRBV5-1 and TRBJ2-5; D is undetermined. CDR1 and CDR2 from the germline V gene are SGHRS and YFSETQ. V lost 1 base and J 5 bases, leaving 12 bases between the germline ends. The CDR3 extends over 14 amino acids. CDR3 amino acids: CASSLLGRQETQYF. In DNA form, the CDR3 reads TGCGCCAGCAGCTTGCTTGGCAGGCAGGAGACCCAGTACTTC.

The table lists this clonotype with many counts. The CDR3 coding sequence is TGTGCCAGCAGCCGGGGTAATGAAAAACTGTTTTTT. Translation: CASSRGNEKLFF. V is TRBV7-2 and J is TRBJ1-4; no definite D call. CDR3 length: 12 amino acids. Germline loops: CDR1 SGHTA, CDR2 FQGNSA. V dropped 5 bases and J dropped 4 bases, with 5 bases sitting between them.

This clonotype occurred a few times. This chain joins TRBV3-1 and TRBJ2-5; TRBD1 might be the D (6 bases). Per the germline V gene, CDR1 is LGHDT and CDR2 is YNNKEL (reference sequence). Trimming took 2 bases from V and 7 from J, leaving 14 bases between them. This CDR3 comprises 14 residues. The chain's CDR3 is CASSQQTGRGTQYF. In nucleotides, the CDR3 is TGTGCCAGCAGCCAACAGACAGGTCGGGGGACCCAGTACTTC.

This clonotype came up a few times. The chain recombines TRBV28 with TRBJ2-1; 10 bases are a match to TRBD2. Germline-derived CDR1 and CDR2 are MDHEN and SYDVKM. The V gene end was trimmed by 2 bases and the J gene end by 6 bases; junction bases not matched to a gene: 7. This CDR3 has 16 residues. CDR3 nucleotides: TGTGCCAGCAGTTTAGACGGACTAGCGGAGTTCAATGAGCAGTTCTTC. The encoded protein is CASSLDGLAEFNEQFF.

V usage is TRBV9 and J usage is TRBJ2-3, with TRBD2 matching over 9 bases. Per germline, CDR1 SGDLS and CDR2 YYNGEE. The CDR3 totals 16 residues. Germline trimming cut 3 bases from V and 4 bases from J; bases unmatched to any gene: 9. CDR3 bases: TGTGCCAGCAGCGCCAATCCGGGACTAGCTGCAGATACGCAGTATTTT. Protein sequence: CASSANPGLAADTQYF.

The chain uses TRBV6-4 and TRBJ2-1; the match to TRBD2 covers 11 bases. CDR1 is MRHNA, CDR2 SNTAGT, per germline. The V and J ends lost 0 bases and 9 bases, in that order; junction bases with no gene match: 7. The CDR3 contains 16 residues. Here the CDR3 DNA reads TGTGCCAGCAGTGACTCGAGTCTAGCGGGAGGAGGTGAGCAGTTCTTC. It yields the protein CASSDSSLAGGGEQFF.

This clonotype occurred a few times. This chain joins TRBV5-1 and TRBJ2-5; TRBD1 agrees at 8 bases. CDR1 and CDR2 (germline): SGHRS, YFSETQ. V gave up 4 bases and J gave up 2 bases; unmatched junction bases: 7. The CDR3 is made up of 15 amino acids. The CDR3 loop reads CASSITGGVQETQYF. The CDR3 DNA reads TGCGCCAGCAGCATAACAGGGGGAGTACAAGAGACCCAGTACTTC.

This clonotype was found a few times. The chain has TRBV12-3 or TRBV12-4 and TRBJ1-5, with a weak D call TRBD1 (5 bases). The CDR3 covers 14 residues. The V end lost 3 bases, the J end lost 6 bases, and 12 bases lay between the germline ends. CDR3 in amino acids: CASSFSYRSQPQHF. Written as DNA, the CDR3 is TGTGCCAGCAGTTTCTCTTACAGGTCTCAGCCCCAGCATTTT.

This clonotype was observed a handful of times. The CDR3, as DNA: TGTGCCAGCAGTTCAATACAGGGGGGACGAGGTTACGAGCAGTACTTC. Translating it yields CASSSIQGGRGYEQYF. The gene calls are TRBV7-2 and TRBJ2-7; 8 bases are a match to TRBD1. Losses at the gene ends were 6 bases for V and 4 bases for J; bases not matched to a gene: 14. The CDR3 runs to 16 residues. Germline V lookup: CDR1 SGHTA, CDR2 FQGNSA.

This chain links TRBV5-1 with TRBJ1-4; no clear D. Germline values: CDR1 SGHRS, CDR2 YFSETQ. This CDR3 spans 14 amino acids. V lost 4 bases and J lost 6, with 13 bases in between. CDR3 protein: CASSHQRVDEKLFF. As DNA, the CDR3 is TGCGCCAGCAGCCACCAAAGGGTGGATGAAAAACTGTTTTTT.

This chain connects TRBV20-1 to TRBJ2-3; D unresolved. The CDR3 totals 16 residues. CDR1 and CDR2 (germline): DFQATT, SNEGSKA (reference sequence). V lost 4 bases to trimming and J lost 0 bases, with 17 bases between them. CDR3 nucleotide sequence: TGCAGTGCTATTTCTACGGCAATAGGAAGCACAGATACGCAGTATTTT. Translation gives CSAISTAIGSTDTQYF.

This clonotype was counted ten times or more. V usage is TRBV5-1 and J usage is TRBJ2-7; a possible D gene is TRBD2 (6 bases). The CDR3 loop spans 13 amino acids. V was cut by 4 bases and J by 4 bases, with 12 bases left in between. Germline V gene sequence: CDR1 SGHRS, CDR2 YFSETQ. The CDR3 spells CASSTGVEYEQYF. CDR3 in DNA: TGCGCCAGCAGCACGGGAGTGGAATACGAGCAGTACTTC.

The chain carries TRBV5-8 and TRBJ1-3; D possibly corresponds to TRBD1 (6 bases). Germline V gene data show CDR1 as SGHTS and CDR2 as YDEGEE. The CDR3 consists of 15 residues. V was trimmed by 0 bases and J by 0 bases, leaving 7 bases between them. The CDR3 coding sequence is TGTGCCAGCAGCTTGGAGGACAGCTCTGGAAACACCATATATTTT. It encodes CASSLEDSSGNTIYF. The whole variable domain, remainder taken from reference TRBV5-8 and TRBJ1-3, is EAGVTQSPTHLIKTRGQQATLRCSPISGHTSVYWYQQALGLGLQFLLWYDEGEERNRGNFPPRFSGRQFPNYSSELNVNALELEDSALYLCASSLEDSSGNTIYFGEGSWLTVV.

This clonotype came up a few times. The CDR3 spells CASSLDRPSYEQYF. The CDR3 DNA follows: TGTGCCAGCAGCTTAGACAGGCCTTCCTACGAGCAGTACTTC. The V and J genes are TRBV7-2 and TRBJ2-7; tentatively, D is TRBD1 (5 bases). V lost 1 base, J lost 1 base, and 8 bases lay in between. Per germline, CDR1 SGHTA and CDR2 FQGNSA. The CDR3 is 14 residues long.

This rearrangement joins TRBV4-3 to TRBJ2-1, with TRBD2 as a possible D gene (6 bases). V was cut by 0 bases and J by 2 bases, with 11 bases left in between. Per germline, CDR1 LGHNA and CDR2 YSLEER. The CDR3 has 16 amino acids. The CDR3 reads CASSQEAGWAYNEQFF. Written as DNA, the CDR3 is TGCGCCAGCAGCCAAGAAGCGGGTTGGGCCTACAATGAGCAGTTCTTC.